The sample holds one count of the clone carrying this T cell receptor beta chain. Amplified material comprised TCR beta CDR3 regions derived from RNA transcripts. Scientists carried out first-round RT-PCR using HTBI primers and then a second-round multiplex PCR. From the multiplex PCR reads, TCRdb called clonotypes with MiXCR, one entry per CDR3 protein. The profile covers hundreds of thousands of distinct CDR3 sequences, with 22% appearing a single time and about 6.6% taken by the ten largest. These data originate in a study of Graves' ophthalmopathy and Graves' hyperthyroidism. The CDR3 runs to 16 residues. V gave up 6 bases and J gave up 4 bases; unmatched junction bases: 13.

The sequence derives from a young woman with stable Graves' hyperthyroidism. Some clones in this sample may be carry-over from other donors' samples. This chain joins TRBV12-3 or TRBV12-4 and TRBJ2-5; 8 nucleotides line up with TRBD2. The specimen was peripheral blood. Written as DNA, the CDR3 is TGTGCCAGCAGCCAAGAATCAGCGGGGGCGTCAGAGACCCAGTACTTC. This codes for CASSQESAGASETQYF.